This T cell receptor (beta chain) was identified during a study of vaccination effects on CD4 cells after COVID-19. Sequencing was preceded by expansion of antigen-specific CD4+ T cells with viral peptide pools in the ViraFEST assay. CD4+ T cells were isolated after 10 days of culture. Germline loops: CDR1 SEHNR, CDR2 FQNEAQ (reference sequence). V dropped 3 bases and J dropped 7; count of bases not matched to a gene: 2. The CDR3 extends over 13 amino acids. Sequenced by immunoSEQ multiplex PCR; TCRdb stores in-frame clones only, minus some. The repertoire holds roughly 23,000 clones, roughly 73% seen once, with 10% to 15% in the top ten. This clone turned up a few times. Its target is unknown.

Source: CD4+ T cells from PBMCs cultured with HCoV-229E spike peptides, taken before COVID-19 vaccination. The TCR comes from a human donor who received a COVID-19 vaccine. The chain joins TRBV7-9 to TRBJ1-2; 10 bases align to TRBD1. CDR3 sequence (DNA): TGTGCCAGCAGCTTTCGACAGGGGGCTGGCTACACCTTC. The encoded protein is CASSFRQGAGYTF.